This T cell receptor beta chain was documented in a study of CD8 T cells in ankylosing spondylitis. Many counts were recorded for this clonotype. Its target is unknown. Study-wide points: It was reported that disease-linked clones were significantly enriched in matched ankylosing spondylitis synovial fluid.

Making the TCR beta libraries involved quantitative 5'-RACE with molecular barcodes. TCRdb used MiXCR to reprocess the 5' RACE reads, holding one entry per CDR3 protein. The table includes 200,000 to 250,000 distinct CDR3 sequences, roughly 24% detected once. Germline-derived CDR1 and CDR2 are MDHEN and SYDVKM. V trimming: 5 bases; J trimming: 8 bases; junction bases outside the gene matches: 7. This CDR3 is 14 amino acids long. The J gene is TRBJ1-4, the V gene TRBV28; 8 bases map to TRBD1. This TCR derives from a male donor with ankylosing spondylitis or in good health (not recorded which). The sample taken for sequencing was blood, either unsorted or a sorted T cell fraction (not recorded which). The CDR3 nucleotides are TGTGCCAGCAGTGAAGGACAGGGCCGGGAAAAACTGTTTTTT. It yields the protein CASSEGQGREKLFF.